The clone carrying this T cell receptor (beta chain) was counted a few times. Germline V lookup: CDR1 SNHLY, CDR2 FYNNEI. CDR3 size: 15 residues. The junction had 5 bases not matched to a gene; V was cut back by 5 bases and J by 4 bases. The data derive from a study of cytomegalovirus exposure and HLA in healthy donors. The PCR was carried out with 60 Vbeta primers and 13 Jbeta primers. The method was immunoSEQ multiplex PCR; TCRdb's version includes in-frame clones alone and lacks a portion of them. The repertoire holds under 130,000 clones, with 78% as singletons. Sequencing used PBMCs. This receptor was taken from a man aged 25 to 40 in good health and CMV-seronegative. The chain couples TRBV2 to TRBJ2-7; TRBD2 agrees at 13 bases. CDR3 amino acids: CASSFQLAGGYEQYF. The CDR3 DNA reads TGTGCCAGCAGTTTCCAACTAGCGGGAGGGTACGAGCAGTACTTC.